The clone carrying this T cell receptor beta chain was seen only a few times. Its antigen is currently unknown. This record belongs to a study of graft-versus-host responses after intestinal transplantation. At the level of the study: Transplant recipients had multivisceral, liver-intestinal, or isolated intestinal grafts. After anti-thymocyte globulin induction, recipients took tacrolimus and steroids for 3 to 4 years. Overall study results and limits: GvH clone levels peaked in circulation, and this peak was associated with early post-transplant HvG declines. Within the allografts of patients who had graft-donor T cell macrochimerism, graft-versus-host to host-versus-graft clonal ratios were high.

Per the germline V gene, CDR1 is MNHNS and CDR2 is SASEGT. V lost 1 base and J lost 0; bases outside the gene matches: 2. The CDR3 has 15 amino acids. The assay was immunoSEQ multiplex PCR, and TCRdb's table has in-frame clones only and misses some. This sample has 14,000 to 15,000 clones, with around 63% found just once. Once graft tissue had been processed, intraepithelial and lamina propria lymphocytes were released. The sample here was ileum tissue, taken 524 days after transplant. The receptor was derived from a human patient who received an intestinal transplant, so some T cells may come from the graft donor. The chain is built from TRBV6-1 and TRBJ1-2, with 7 positions matching TRBD1. The CDR3 region is CASSEEGAANYGYTF. For the CDR3, the DNA is TGTGCCAGCAGTGAAGAGGGGGCCGCTAACTATGGCTACACCTTC.